One and the same sample provided the 7 T cell receptor beta chains below, sequenced in a study of T cells in Graves' hyperthyroidism and ophthalmopathy. What was amplified from RNA transcripts were TCR beta CDR3 regions. Using the HTBI primer set, a first-round RT-PCR was run on the TCR CDR3. A single record per CDR3 protein comes from TCRdb applying MiXCR to the multiplex PCR reads. The profile shows roughly 580,000 distinct CDR3 sequences, around 46% of them singletons. The sequencing sample was made of peripheral blood or thyroid tissue (not recorded which). These receptors were collected from a woman younger than 30 with Graves' hyperthyroidism.

This chain links TRBV5-1 with TRBJ1-1; D unresolved. Between the trimmed V and J ends, which lost 1 base and 3 bases, there was a span of 10 bases. Germline CDR1 reads SGHRS; CDR2 reads YFSETQ. The CDR3 extends over 14 amino acids. In nucleotides, the CDR3 is TGCGCCAGCAGCTTGCTAGGACCCCACACTGAAGCTTTCTTT. Translated, it gives CASSLLGPHTEAFF.

The chain has TRBV20-1 and TRBJ2-7; 12 positions agree with TRBD1. There are 15 residues in the CDR3. Germline V gene sequence: CDR1 DFQATT, CDR2 SNEGSKA (reference sequence). Trimming removed 4 bases from V and 10 bases from J; junction bases left unmatched: 14. The CDR3 sequence is CSATSPGQGAKQQYF. The CDR3 bases are TGCAGTGCTACTTCCCCGGGACAGGGGGCCAAACAACAGTACTTC.

The rearrangement links TRBV9 to TRBJ2-2; no reliable D call. The CDR3 covers 15 residues. Trimming removed 6 bases from V and 7 bases from J, with 19 bases in between. The germline CDR1 and CDR2 sequences are SGDLS and YYNGEE. The DNA of the CDR3 is TGTGCCAGCAAGGTCGACGACAATCGGCTCGGGGAGCTGTTTTTT. Translated: CASKVDDNRLGELFF.

The V gene is TRBV7-3, the J gene TRBJ2-2; D gene ambiguous. CDR1 and CDR2 from the germline V gene are SGHTA and FQGTGA. The CDR3 loop spans 17 amino acids. V lost 4 bases and J lost 0, with 15 bases in between. CDR3 DNA: TGTGCCAGCAGCTCCCCCCGGCCGGGTCCGAACACCGGGGAGCTGTTTTTT. The encoded protein is CASSSPRPGPNTGELFF.

This clonotype was picked up many times. The chain links TRBV10-2 to TRBJ1-5, with 7 bases aligning to TRBD1. V lost 7 bases to trimming and J lost 6 bases; unmatched junction nucleotides: 6. Germline V gene data show CDR1 as WSHSY and CDR2 as SAAADI. The CDR3 has 13 residues. The CDR3 nucleotides read TGCGCCAGCAAGGGGGCGTTAGGTCAGCCCCAGCATTTT. Its translation is CASKGALGQPQHF.

The V and J genes are TRBV13 and TRBJ1-2; the D gene is possibly TRBD1 (5 bases). CDR3 length: 14 amino acids. Trimming removed 0 bases from V and 4 bases from J, with 9 bases in between. Germline CDR1 PRHDT, CDR2 FYEKMQ (reference sequence). CDR3 nucleotide sequence: TGTGCCAGCAGCTTAGGGGCGGGACTCTATGGCTACACCTTC. This codes for CASSLGAGLYGYTF.

This chain links TRBV6-4 with TRBJ1-5, with 7 bases that match TRBD1. Germline CDR1 and CDR2: MRHNA and SNTAGT. V was clipped by 6 bases and J by 6 bases; unmatched bases: 8. This CDR3 comprises 14 residues. DNA of the CDR3: TGTGCCAGCAGGTCTACAGGGGTACTTCAGCCCCAGCATTTT. Its translation: CASRSTGVLQPQHF.